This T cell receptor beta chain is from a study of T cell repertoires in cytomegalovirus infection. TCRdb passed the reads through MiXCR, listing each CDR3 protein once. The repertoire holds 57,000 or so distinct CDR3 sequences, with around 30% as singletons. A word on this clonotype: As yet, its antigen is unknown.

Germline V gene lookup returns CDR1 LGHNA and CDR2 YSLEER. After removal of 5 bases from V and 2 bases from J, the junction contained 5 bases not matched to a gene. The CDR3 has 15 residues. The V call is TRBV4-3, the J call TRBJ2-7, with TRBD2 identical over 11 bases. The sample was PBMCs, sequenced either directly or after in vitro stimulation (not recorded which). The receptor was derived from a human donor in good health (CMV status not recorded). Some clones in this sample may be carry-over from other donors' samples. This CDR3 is CASSGGLAAPYEQYF. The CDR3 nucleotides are TGCGCCAGCAGCGGGGGACTAGCGGCTCCCTACGAGCAGTACTTC.